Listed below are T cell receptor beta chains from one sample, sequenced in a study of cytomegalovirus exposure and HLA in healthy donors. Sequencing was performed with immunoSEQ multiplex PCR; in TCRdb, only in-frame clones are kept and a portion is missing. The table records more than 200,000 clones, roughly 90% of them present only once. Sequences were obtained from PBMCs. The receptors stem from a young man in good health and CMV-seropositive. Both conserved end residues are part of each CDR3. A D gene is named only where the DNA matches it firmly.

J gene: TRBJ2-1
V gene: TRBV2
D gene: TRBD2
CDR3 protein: CASRLAVYNEQFF
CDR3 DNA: TGTGCCAGCAGACTAGCGGTATACAATGAGCAGTTCTTC

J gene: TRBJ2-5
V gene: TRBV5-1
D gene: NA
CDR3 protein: CASTEGTAKETQYF
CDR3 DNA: TGCGCCAGCACCGAGGGGACCGCCAAAGAGACCCAGTACTTC

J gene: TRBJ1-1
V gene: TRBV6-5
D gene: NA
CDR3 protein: CASSYSGENTEAFF
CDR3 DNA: TGTGCCAGCAGTTACTCCGGGGAGAACACTGAAGCTTTCTTT

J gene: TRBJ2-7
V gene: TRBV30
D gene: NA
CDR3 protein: CAWSRAFEQYF
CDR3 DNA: TGTGCCTGGAGTAGGGCATTCGAGCAGTACTTC

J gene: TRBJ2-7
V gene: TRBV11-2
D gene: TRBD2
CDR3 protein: CASSLWLAGSYEQYF
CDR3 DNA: TGTGCCAGCAGCTTATGGCTAGCGGGATCCTACGAGCAGTACTTC

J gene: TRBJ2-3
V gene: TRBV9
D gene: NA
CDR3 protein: CASSADTGDTQYF
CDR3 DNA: TGTGCCAGCAGCGCAGACACAGGAGATACGCAGTATTTT

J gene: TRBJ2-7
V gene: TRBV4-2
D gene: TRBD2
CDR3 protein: CASSQDFGEGLYEQYF
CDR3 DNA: TGTGCCAGCAGCCAAGATTTTGGGGAGGGCCTGTACGAGCAGTACTTC

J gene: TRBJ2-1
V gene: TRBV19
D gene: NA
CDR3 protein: CASSKRDEQFF
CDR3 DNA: TGTGCCAGTAGTAAAAGAGATGAGCAGTTCTTC

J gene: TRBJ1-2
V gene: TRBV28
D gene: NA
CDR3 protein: CASRRATGQDGYTF
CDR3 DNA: TGTGCCAGCAGACGTGCTACAGGGCAGGATGGCTACACCTTC

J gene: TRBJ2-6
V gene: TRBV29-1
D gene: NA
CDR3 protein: CSVRVAGANVLTF
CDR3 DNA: TGCAGCGTTCGAGTAGCTGGGGCCAACGTCCTGACTTTC

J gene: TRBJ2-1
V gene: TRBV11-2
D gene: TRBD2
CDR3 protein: CASSLEGLAGGSYNEQFF
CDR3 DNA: TGTGCCAGCAGCTTAGAGGGTCTAGCGGGAGGGTCCTACAATGAGCAGTTCTTC

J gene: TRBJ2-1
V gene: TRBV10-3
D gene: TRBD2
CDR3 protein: CAITPTSGGDEQFF
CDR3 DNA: TGTGCCATCACCCCGACTAGCGGGGGCGATGAGCAGTTCTTC

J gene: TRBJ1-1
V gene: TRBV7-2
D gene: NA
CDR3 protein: CASSLRRGLHTEAFF
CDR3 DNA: TGTGCCAGCAGCTTAAGACGCGGACTACACACTGAAGCTTTCTTT